This T cell receptor (beta chain) was profiled in a study of T-cell memory formation after mild COVID-19. In the study overall: Largely donor-specific sequence clusters came from two donors. The study's findings and limits: Contracting clones from day 15 to 85 showed balanced CD4/CD8; later expanders favored CD4+.

5'RACE primed at constant segments yielded TCR alpha and TCR beta cDNA libraries bearing sample barcodes and UMIs. TCRdb reanalysed the 5' RACE reads using MiXCR and keeps one entry per CDR3 protein. The data hold 200,000 or so distinct CDR3 sequences, with 9% to 10% observed a single time. Concerning this clonotype: The target antigen is unknown.

Trimming shortened V by 5 bases and J by 3 bases, and 13 bases separated the two germline ends. The CDR3 runs to 14 residues. Germline V gene lookup returns CDR1 KGHSH and CDR2 LQKENI. The chain recombines TRBV18 with TRBJ1-1; D is uncertain. The receptor's source is a man younger than 35 who had mild COVID-19 (a few samples of this study predate the infection). Cell type and time point are not known. Sequenced sample: PBMCs or a T cell subset sorted from them (not recorded which). CDR3: CASSLSAGDTEAFF. The CDR3 nucleotides read TGTGCCAGCTCATTATCCGCGGGTGACACTGAAGCTTTCTTT.